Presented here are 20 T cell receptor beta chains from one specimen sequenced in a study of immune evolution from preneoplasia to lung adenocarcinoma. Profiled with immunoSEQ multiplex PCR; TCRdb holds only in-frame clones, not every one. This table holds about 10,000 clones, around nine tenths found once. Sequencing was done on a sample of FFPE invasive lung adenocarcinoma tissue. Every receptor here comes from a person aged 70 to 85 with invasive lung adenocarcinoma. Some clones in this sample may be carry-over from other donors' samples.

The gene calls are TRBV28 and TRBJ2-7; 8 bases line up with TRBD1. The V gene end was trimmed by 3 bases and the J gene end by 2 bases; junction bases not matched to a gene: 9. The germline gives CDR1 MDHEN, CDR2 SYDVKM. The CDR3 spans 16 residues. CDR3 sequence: CASSFGDTTGAYEQYF. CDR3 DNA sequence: TGTGCCAGCAGTTTTGGGGACACGACAGGGGCCTACGAGCAGTACTTC.

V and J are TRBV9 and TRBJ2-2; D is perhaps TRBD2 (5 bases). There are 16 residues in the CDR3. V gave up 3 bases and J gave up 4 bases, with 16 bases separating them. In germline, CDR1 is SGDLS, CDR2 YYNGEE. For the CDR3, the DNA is TGTGCCAGCAGCGCCATGCGAGGGTCCGGCACCGGGGAGCTGTTTTTT. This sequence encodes CASSAMRGSGTGELFF.

The CDR3 sequence is CASSELAGSYEQYF. In DNA, the CDR3 is TGCGCCAGCAGCGAACTAGCAGGCTCCTACGAGCAGTACTTC. This chain connects TRBV10-2 to TRBJ2-7, with D maybe TRBD2 (6 bases). The CDR3 has 14 amino acids. V was cut by 6 bases and J by 0 bases, with 12 bases left in between. Germline lookup yields CDR1 WSHSY and CDR2 SAAADI.

The CDR3 nucleotides are TGCAGCGTTGCTCAGGGGGCGGACTACACCTTC. Residues: CSVAQGADYTF. The chain uses TRBV29-1 and TRBJ1-2, with TRBD1 matching over 8 bases. The trim removed 4 bases at V and 10 bases at J, leaving 5 bases unmatched. CDR3 size: 11 residues. Germline V gene data show CDR1 as SQVTM and CDR2 as ANQGSEA.

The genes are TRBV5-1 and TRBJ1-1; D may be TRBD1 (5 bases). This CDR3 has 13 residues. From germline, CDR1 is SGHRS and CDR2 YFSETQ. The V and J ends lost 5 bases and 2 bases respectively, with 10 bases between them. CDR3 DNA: TGCGCCAGCAGAGCCGGGGGAAACACTGAAGCTTTCTTT. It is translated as CASRAGGNTEAFF.

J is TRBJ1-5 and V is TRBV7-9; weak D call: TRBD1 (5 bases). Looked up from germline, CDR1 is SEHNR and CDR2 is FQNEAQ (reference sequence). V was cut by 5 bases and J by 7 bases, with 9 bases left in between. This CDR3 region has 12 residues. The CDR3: CASSRGDQPQHF. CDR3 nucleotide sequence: TGTGCCAGCAGCCGGGGGGACCAGCCCCAGCATTTT.

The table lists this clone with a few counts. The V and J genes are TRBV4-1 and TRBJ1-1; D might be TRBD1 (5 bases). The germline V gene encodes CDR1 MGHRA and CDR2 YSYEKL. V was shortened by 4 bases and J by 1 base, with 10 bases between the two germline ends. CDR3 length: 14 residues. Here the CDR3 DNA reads TGCGCCAGCAGCCTTAGCAGGGAGAACACTGAAGCTTTCTTT. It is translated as CASSLSRENTEAFF.

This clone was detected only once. This chain's CDR3 is CASSQDENYGYTF. The CDR3 bases are TGTGCCAGCAGCCAAGACGAGAACTATGGCTACACCTTC. The J gene is TRBJ1-2, the V gene TRBV14; D gene ambiguous. The V end was cut by 0 bases, the J end by 2 bases, with 4 bases between. Germline values: CDR1 SGHDN, CDR2 FVKESK. The CDR3 loop spans 13 amino acids.

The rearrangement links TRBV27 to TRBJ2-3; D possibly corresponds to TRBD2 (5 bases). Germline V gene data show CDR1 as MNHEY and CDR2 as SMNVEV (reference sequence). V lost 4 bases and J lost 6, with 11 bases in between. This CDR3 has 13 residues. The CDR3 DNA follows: TGTGCCAGCAGTTCCTCGGGGTGGGATACGCAGTATTTT. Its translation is CASSSSGWDTQYF.

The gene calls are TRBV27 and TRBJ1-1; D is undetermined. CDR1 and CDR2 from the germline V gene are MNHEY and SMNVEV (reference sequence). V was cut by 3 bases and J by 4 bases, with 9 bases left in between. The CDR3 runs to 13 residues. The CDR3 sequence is CASSLPEGTEAFF. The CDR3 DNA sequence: TGTGCCAGCAGTTTGCCAGAGGGCACTGAAGCTTTCTTT.

CDR3 residues: CASSPPIVYEQYF. In nucleotides, the CDR3 is TGTGCCAGCAGTCCCCCTATCGTCTACGAGCAGTACTTC. The chain joins TRBV28 to TRBJ2-7; D not certain. The CDR3 covers 13 residues. V lost 5 bases and J 3 bases, leaving 11 bases between the germline ends. Germline V gene sequence: CDR1 MDHEN, CDR2 SYDVKM.

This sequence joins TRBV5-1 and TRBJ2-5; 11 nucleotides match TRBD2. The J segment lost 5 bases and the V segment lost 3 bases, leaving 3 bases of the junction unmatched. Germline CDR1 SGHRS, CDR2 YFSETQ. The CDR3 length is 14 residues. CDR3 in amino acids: CASSSTSGVETQYF. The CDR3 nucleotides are TGCGCCAGCAGCTCGACTAGCGGGGTGGAGACCCAGTACTTC.

For the CDR3, the DNA is TGTGCCAGCAGTAGGGGGCTGGGCACTGAAGCTTTCTTT. Its protein is CASSRGLGTEAFF. The chain is built from TRBV6-6 and TRBJ1-1, with 7 nucleotides matching TRBD1. The trim removed 5 bases at V and 4 bases at J, leaving 4 bases unmatched. The germline V gene encodes CDR1 MNHNY and CDR2 SVGAGI (reference sequence). This CDR3 comprises 13 residues.

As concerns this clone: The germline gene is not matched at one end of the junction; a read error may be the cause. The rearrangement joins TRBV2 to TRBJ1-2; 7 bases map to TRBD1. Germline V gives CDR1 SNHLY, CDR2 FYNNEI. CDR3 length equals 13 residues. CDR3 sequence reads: CASSRGGDYGYTF. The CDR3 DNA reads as TGTGCCAGCAGTAGAGGGGGCGACTATGGCTACACCTTT.

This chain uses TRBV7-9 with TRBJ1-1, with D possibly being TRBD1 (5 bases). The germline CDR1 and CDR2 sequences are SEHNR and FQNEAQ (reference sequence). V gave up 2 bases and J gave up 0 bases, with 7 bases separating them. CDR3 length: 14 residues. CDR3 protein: CASSLQGLNTEAFF. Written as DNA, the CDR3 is TGTGCCAGCAGCTTACAGGGCTTGAACACTGAAGCTTTCTTT.

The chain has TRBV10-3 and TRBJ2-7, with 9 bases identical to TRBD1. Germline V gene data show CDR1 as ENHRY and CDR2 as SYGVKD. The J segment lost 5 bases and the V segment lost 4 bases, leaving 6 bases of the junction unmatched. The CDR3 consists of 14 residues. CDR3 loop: CAISVGTGMNEQYF. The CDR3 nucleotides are TGTGCCATCAGTGTTGGGACAGGGATGAACGAGCAGTACTTC.

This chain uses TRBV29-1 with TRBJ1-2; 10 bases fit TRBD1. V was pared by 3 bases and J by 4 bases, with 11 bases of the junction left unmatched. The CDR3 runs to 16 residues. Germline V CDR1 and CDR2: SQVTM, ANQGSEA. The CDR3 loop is CSVDGSGTGERYGYTF. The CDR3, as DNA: TGCAGCGTTGATGGTTCTGGGACAGGGGAGCGCTATGGCTACACCTTC.

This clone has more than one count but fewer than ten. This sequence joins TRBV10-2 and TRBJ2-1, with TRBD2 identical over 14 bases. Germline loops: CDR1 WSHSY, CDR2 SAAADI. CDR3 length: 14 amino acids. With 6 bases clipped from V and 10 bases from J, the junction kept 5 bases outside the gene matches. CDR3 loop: CASRTSGGAGEQFF. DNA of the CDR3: TGCGCCAGCAGGACTAGCGGGGGGGCCGGGGAGCAGTTCTTC.

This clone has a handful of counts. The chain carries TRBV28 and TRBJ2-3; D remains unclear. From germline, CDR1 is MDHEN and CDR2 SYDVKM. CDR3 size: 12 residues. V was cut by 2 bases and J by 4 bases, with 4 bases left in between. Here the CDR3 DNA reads TGTGCCAGCAGTTTAGGGGCAGATACGCAGTATTTT. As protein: CASSLGADTQYF. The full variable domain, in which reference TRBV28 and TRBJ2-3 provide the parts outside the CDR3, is DVKVTQSSRYLVKRTGEKVFLECVQDMDHENMFWYRQDPGLGLRLIYFSYDVKMKEKGDIPEGYSVSREKKERFSLILESASTNQTSMYLCASSLGADTQYFGPGTRLTVL.

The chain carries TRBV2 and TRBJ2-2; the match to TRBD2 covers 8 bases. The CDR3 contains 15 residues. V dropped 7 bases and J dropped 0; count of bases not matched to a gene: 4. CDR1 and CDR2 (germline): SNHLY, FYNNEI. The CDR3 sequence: CASIGSGANTGELFF. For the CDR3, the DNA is TGTGCCAGCATTGGTAGCGGGGCGAACACCGGGGAGCTGTTTTTT.